The clone carrying this T cell receptor (beta chain) was seen many times. Its target is unknown. The length of the CDR3 is 15 residues. Trimming removed 0 bases at V and 9 bases at J, with 17 bases between. Germline CDR1 KGHSH, CDR2 LQKENI. These data originate in a study of early T cells in non-severe SARS-CoV-2 infection. About the study: Chains from this unsorted whole-blood bulk RNA could not be paired.

Whole-study findings and limits: There was a bias toward anti-spike CD8 responses in VDJdb matching, which missed private and CD4 specificities.

The library protocol tagged individual cDNA molecules with unique molecular identifiers. TCRdb used MiXCR to reprocess the 5' RACE reads, holding one entry per CDR3 protein. The data contain about 56,000 distinct CDR3 sequences, over 13% of them singletons. The material was whole blood, obtained at baseline. This TCR derives from an adult who was a healthcare worker with PCR-confirmed SARS-CoV-2 infection or an uninfected control (not recorded which). This chain uses TRBV18 with TRBJ1-1; a possible D gene is TRBD1 (5 bases). The CDR3 reads CASSPPGRGGTKAFF. The CDR3 nucleotides read TGTGCCAGCTCACCACCGGGGCGAGGTGGTACTAAAGCTTTCTTT.